Each of the 18 T cell receptor beta chains below was sequenced from the same sample in a study of blood T cell repertoires in COVID-19. Profiled with immunoSEQ multiplex PCR; TCRdb holds only in-frame clones, not every one. The sample holds about 200,000 clones, over 80% seen once. The sequenced material came from peripheral blood. Source of these receptors: a man between 35 and 55 years old with acute or convalescent COVID-19.

The chain has TRBV13 and TRBJ1-2, with TRBD1 matching 9 bases. V lost 7 bases to trimming and J lost 2 bases; unmatched junction nucleotides: 14. The CDR3 is 17 residues long. Germline V gives CDR1 PRHDT, CDR2 FYEKMQ (reference sequence). For the CDR3, the DNA is TGTGCCAGCACCCACCCCTACTCCGGGACAGGGAACTATGGCTACACCTTC. Protein: CASTHPYSGTGNYGYTF.

The V and J genes are TRBV19 and TRBJ2-7, with 8 bases that match TRBD2. The CDR3 contains 15 residues. J was trimmed by 4 bases and V by 7 bases; bases with no gene match: 12. Germline CDR1 is LNHDA and CDR2 is SQIVND (reference sequence). CDR3 sequence reads: CASTLSGNGPYEQYF. CDR3 nucleotide sequence: TGTGCCAGTACTCTTAGCGGGAACGGGCCATACGAGCAGTACTTC.

This chain joins TRBV5-1 and TRBJ1-6; possible D gene TRBD1, 6 bases. V lost 3 bases, J lost 7 bases, and 20 bases lay in between. This CDR3 comprises 17 residues. Germline-derived CDR1 and CDR2 are SGHRS and YFSETQ. CDR3 sequence (DNA): TGCGCCAGCAGCTGGGACGTCAGGGGCTCGGTAAATTCACCCCTCCACTTT. It yields the protein CASSWDVRGSVNSPLHF. Based on the CDR3 plus reference TRBV5-1 and TRBJ1-6, the full variable domain is KAGVTQTPRYLIKTRGQQVTLSCSPISGHRSVSWYQQTPGQGLQFLFEYFSETQRNKGNFPGRFSGRQFSNSRSEMNVSTLELGDSALYLCASSWDVRGSVNSPLHFGNGTRLTVT.

This clone was observed a handful of times. J is TRBJ1-2 and V is TRBV27; tentatively, D is TRBD1 (6 bases). Trimming cost V 3 bases and J 8 bases, with 13 bases left between them. From germline, CDR1 is MNHEY and CDR2 SMNVEV (reference sequence). This CDR3 comprises 13 residues. CDR3: CASSFGRGDGYTF. The CDR3 DNA reads TGTGCCAGCAGTTTCGGCAGGGGCGACGGCTACACCTTC.

The chain uses TRBV9 and TRBJ2-2, with TRBD2 matching over 11 bases. The CDR3 is made up of 14 amino acids. Germline CDR1 is SGDLS and CDR2 is YYNGEE. V was pared by 7 bases and J by 6 bases, with 5 bases of the junction left unmatched. The CDR3 nucleotides read TGTGCCAGCGGGGGACTAGCGGTGGCCGGGGAGCTGTTTTTT. Translating it yields CASGGLAVAGELFF.

This clone was seen a few times. The rearrangement joins TRBV6-5 to TRBJ1-5; D call uncertain. The CDR3 has 15 amino acids. CDR1 is MNHEY, CDR2 SVGAGI, per germline. V lost 6 bases and J lost 5, with 17 bases in between. CDR3 sequence (DNA): TGTGCCAGCAGGTCTGGGCCCTCAATGTATCAGCCCCAGCATTTT. Its translation is CASRSGPSMYQPQHF.

The chain carries TRBV12-5 and TRBJ1-5; D remains ambiguous. The CDR3 covers 16 residues. Germline V lookup: CDR1 LGHNT, CDR2 FRNRAP. The V and J ends lost 2 bases and 7 bases respectively, with 18 bases between them. The CDR3 is CASGLKAVGQNQPQHF. Here the CDR3 DNA reads TGTGCTAGTGGTTTGAAGGCGGTGGGTCAGAACCAGCCCCAGCATTTT. Drawing the rest from reference TRBV12-5 and TRBJ1-5, the complete variable domain is DARVTQTPRHKVTEMGQEVTMRCQPILGHNTVFWYRQTMMQGLELLAYFRNRAPLDDSGMPKDRFSAEMPDATLATLKIQPSEPRDSAVYFCASGLKAVGQNQPQHFGDGTRLSIL.

The chain is built from TRBV27 and TRBJ2-2; D not certain. V gave up 9 bases and J gave up 7 bases, with 15 bases separating them. CDR3 size: 13 residues. Germline V gene sequence: CDR1 MNHEY, CDR2 SMNVEV (reference sequence). DNA for the CDR3: TGTGCCAGTACCCCCCGCCGCGGCGGGGAGCTGTTTTTT. This codes for CASTPRRGGELFF.

For the CDR3, the DNA is TGTGCCAGCAGGGAATGTCAGCGAAATCAGCCCCAGCATTTT. It yields the protein CASRECQRNQPQHF. The V gene is TRBV21-1, the J gene TRBJ1-5. TRBV21-1 is flagged as a pseudogene. The CDR3 totals 14 residues.

This clone has only one observation. CDR3 in DNA: TGTGCCAGCACTCCGACACTCCTTGGCTACACCTTC. This sequence encodes CASTPTLLGYTF. The chain joins TRBV6-5 to TRBJ1-2; D remains unclear. This CDR3 comprises 12 residues. CDR1 and CDR2 from the germline V gene are MNHEY and SVGAGI. Trimming cost V 7 bases and J 7 bases, with 13 bases left between them.

This chain joins TRBV27 and TRBJ1-5; 9 bases match TRBD1. V dropped 0 bases and J dropped 7; count of bases not matched to a gene: 4. Germline CDR1 and CDR2: MNHEY and SMNVEV (reference sequence). The CDR3 runs 15 residues. Here the CDR3 reads CASSLSGTGTQPQHF. Here the CDR3 DNA reads TGTGCCAGCAGTTTATCGGGGACAGGGACGCAGCCCCAGCATTTT.

V usage is TRBV29-1 and J usage is TRBJ2-2; D might be TRBD2 (6 bases). Trimming stripped 4 bases from V and 7 bases from J, with 16 bases between. Germline CDR1 is SQVTM and CDR2 is ANQGSEA. There are 14 residues in the CDR3. CDR3 coding DNA: TGCAGCGTTGGCACTCTAGCGTCTAACGGGGAGCTGTTTTTT. Translating it yields CSVGTLASNGELFF.

The table lists this clone with a few counts. The CDR3 reads CAGKTTGQGRDGYTF. The CDR3 bases are TGTGCCGGAAAAACCACAGGACAGGGGAGGGATGGCTACACCTTC. V and J are TRBV19 and TRBJ1-2, with TRBD1 matching 9 bases. Germline V lookup: CDR1 LNHDA, CDR2 SQIVND (reference sequence). J was trimmed by 6 bases and V by 11 bases; bases with no gene match: 16. The CDR3 has 15 residues. Full variable domain (missing parts from reference TRBV19 and TRBJ1-2): DGGITQSPKYLFRKEGQNVTLSCEQNLNHDAMYWYRQDPGQGLRLIYYSQIVNDFQKGDIAEGYSVSREKKESFPLTVTSAQKNPTAFYLCAGKTTGQGRDGYTFGSGTRLTVV.

V is TRBV4-1 and J is TRBJ2-3; TRBD1 agrees at 8 bases. Germline CDR1 reads MGHRA; CDR2 reads YSYEKL. The CDR3 totals 15 residues. With V trimmed by 4 bases and J by 5 bases, 8 bases remained unmatched. As DNA, the CDR3 is TGCGCCAGCAGCCGAGTTGGACAGGGTGAAGATACGCAGTATTTT. Protein sequence: CASSRVGQGEDTQYF.

Regarding this clone: At one boundary the junction diverges from the germline segment, which might be a read error. The CDR3: CASSGTGTANYGQYF. For the CDR3, the DNA is TGCGCCAGCAGTGGGACCGGGACAGCCAACTACGGGCAGTACTTC. The V and J genes are TRBV10-2 and TRBJ2-7; TRBD1 matches at 7 bases. This CDR3 contains 15 residues. Per germline, CDR1 WSHSY and CDR2 SAAADI.

The sample holds a few counts of this clone. J is TRBJ2-3 and V is TRBV13, with 9 nucleotides matching TRBD1. J gave up 8 bases and V 5 bases, and 8 bases lay outside the gene matches. The CDR3 extends over 14 amino acids. Looked up from germline, CDR1 is PRHDT and CDR2 is FYEKMQ (reference sequence). The DNA of the CDR3 is TGTGCCAGCAGCGGAGAGGGACAGGGCCCTACGCAGTATTTT. Amino acid sequence: CASSGEGQGPTQYF.

This clone is a singleton in its sample. V is TRBV28 and J is TRBJ2-2; D perhaps matches TRBD2 (6 bases). The CDR3 covers 15 residues. V was cut by 8 bases and J by 7 bases, with 20 bases left in between. The germline V gene has CDR1 MDHEN and CDR2 SYDVKM. The chain's CDR3 is CASRKGVYGGGELFF. Here the CDR3 DNA reads TGTGCCAGCCGAAAGGGAGTATACGGGGGCGGGGAGCTGTTTTTT.

Here the CDR3 DNA reads TGTGCCAGCAATAGTCGAGCAGATACGCAGTATTTT. It translates to CASNSRADTQYF. The chain is built from TRBV28 and TRBJ2-3, with no clear D. The germline CDR1 and CDR2 sequences are MDHEN and SYDVKM. The CDR3 length is 12 residues. V was cut by 7 bases and J by 4 bases, with 9 bases left in between.